A selection of T cell receptor beta chains follows, all from one sample in a study of cytomegalovirus exposure and HLA in healthy donors. Some clones are missing from TCRdb's copy, which holds only in-frame ones; the method was immunoSEQ multiplex PCR. Found here are over 200,000 clones, 88% of them singletons; the top ten hold roughly 2.8%. The sample was PBMCs. The receptor set was obtained from a young woman in good health and CMV-seronegative. CDR3s include the opening cysteine and the closing phenylalanine or tryptophan. D genes are given only for firm matches.

d_call v_call cdr3_aa
NA TRBV9 CASSVGGGPQHF
NA TRBV6-5 CASSSQWNQPQHF
TRBD1 TRBV27 CASRERQGSYGYTF
NA TRBV4-2 CASSQDSSTDTQYF
NA TRBV19 CASSLFGGARRVNEQFF
TRBD2 TRBV29-1 CSVAGTSGRTDTQYF
NA TRBV2 CASSERGRLYGYTF
TRBD1 TRBV7-2 CASSPQGAHGYTF
TRBD2 TRBV5-1 CASSLERLAGETGELFF
NA TRBV5-4 CASSGRGAGKDYEQYF
TRBD1 TRBV18 CASSPQPFTGGSSAGANVLTF
NA TRBV4-1 CASSQDNGVGGYNEQFF
NA TRBV7-7 CASSLRENYEQYF
NA TRBV5-1 CASSSRGTGLTNEQFF
NA TRBV6-4 CASSDGREGYTF
TRBD2 TRBV4-2 CASSQGGTSGSISYEQYF